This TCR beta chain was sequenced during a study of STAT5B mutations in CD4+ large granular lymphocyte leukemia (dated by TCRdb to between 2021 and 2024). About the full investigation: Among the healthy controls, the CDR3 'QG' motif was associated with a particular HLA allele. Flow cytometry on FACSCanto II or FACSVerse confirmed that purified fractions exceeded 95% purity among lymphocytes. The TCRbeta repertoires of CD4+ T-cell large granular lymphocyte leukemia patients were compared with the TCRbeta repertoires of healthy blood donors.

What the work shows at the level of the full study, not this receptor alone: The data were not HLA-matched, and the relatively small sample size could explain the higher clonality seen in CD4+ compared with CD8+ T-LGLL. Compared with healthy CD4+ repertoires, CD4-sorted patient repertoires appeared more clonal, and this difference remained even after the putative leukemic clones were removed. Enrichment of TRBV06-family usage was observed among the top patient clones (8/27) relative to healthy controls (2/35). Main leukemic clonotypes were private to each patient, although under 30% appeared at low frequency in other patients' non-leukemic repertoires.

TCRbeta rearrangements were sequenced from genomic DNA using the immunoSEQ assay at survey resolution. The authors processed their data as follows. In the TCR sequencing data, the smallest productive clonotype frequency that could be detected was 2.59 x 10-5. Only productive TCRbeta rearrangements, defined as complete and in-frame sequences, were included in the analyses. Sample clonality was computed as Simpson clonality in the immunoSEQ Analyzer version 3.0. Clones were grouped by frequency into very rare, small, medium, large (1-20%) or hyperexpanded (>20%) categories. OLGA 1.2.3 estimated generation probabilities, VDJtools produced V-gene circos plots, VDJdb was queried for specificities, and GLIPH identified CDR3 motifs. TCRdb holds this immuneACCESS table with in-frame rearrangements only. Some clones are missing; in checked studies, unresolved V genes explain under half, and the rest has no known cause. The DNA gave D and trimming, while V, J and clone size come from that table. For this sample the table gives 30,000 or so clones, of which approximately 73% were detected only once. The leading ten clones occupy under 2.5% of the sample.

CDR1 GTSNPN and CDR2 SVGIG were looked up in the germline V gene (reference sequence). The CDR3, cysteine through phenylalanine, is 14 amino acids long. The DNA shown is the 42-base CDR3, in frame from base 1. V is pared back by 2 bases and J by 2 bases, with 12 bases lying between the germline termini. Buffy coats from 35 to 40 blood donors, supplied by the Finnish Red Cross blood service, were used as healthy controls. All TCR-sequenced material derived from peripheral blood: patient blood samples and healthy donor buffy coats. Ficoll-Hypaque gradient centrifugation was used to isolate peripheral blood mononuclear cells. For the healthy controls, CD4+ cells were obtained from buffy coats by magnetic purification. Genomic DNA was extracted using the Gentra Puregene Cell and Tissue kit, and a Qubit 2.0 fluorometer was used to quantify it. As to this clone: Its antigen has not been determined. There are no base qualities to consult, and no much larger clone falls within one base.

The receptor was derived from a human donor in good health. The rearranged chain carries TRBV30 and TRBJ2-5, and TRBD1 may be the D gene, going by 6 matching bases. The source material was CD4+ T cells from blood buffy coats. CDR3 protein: CAWSRGHQQETQYF. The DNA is TGTGCCTGGAGTAGGGGACACCAACAAGAGACCCAGTACTTC.